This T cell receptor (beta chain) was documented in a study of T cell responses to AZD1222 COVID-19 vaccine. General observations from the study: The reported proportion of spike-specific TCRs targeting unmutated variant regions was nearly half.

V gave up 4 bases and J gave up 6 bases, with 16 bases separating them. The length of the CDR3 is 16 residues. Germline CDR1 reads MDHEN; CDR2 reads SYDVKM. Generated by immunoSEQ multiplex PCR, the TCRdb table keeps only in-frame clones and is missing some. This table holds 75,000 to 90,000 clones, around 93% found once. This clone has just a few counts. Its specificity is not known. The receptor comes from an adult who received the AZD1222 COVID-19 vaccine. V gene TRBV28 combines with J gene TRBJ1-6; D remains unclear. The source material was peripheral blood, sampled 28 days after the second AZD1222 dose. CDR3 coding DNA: TGTGCCAGCAGTTCCCCGACCCGAAGGGTTAATTCACCCCTCCACTTT. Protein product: CASSSPTRRVNSPLHF. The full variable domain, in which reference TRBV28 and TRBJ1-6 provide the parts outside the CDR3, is DVKVTQSSRYLVKRTGEKVFLECVQDMDHENMFWYRQDPGLGLRLIYFSYDVKMKEKGDIPEGYSVSREKKERFSLILESASTNQTSMYLCASSSPTRRVNSPLHFGNGTRLTVT.